Below, one T cell receptor beta chain is given with its context. The data derive from a study of shared clonotypes between healthy human individuals. Produced via immunoSEQ multiplex PCR; TCRdb's table is partial and in-frame only. The sample yields about 2.4 million clones, 93% seen once. This receptor was taken from a man aged 18 to 29 in good health. Some clones in this sample may be carry-over from other donors' samples. Sequenced: naive CD4+ T cells from PBMCs. Documented subset: CD45RA+ positively selected.

The CDR3 protein is CASSQGRDTEAFF. The DNA for the CDR3 is TGCGCCAGCAGTCAGGGGAGGGACACTGAAGCTTTCTTT. V gene TRBV23-1 combines with J gene TRBJ1-1; D not resolved. TRBV23-1 is an ORF, and what it does is uncertain. The V end was cut by 3 bases, the J end by 3 bases, with 8 bases between. The CDR3 totals 13 residues.